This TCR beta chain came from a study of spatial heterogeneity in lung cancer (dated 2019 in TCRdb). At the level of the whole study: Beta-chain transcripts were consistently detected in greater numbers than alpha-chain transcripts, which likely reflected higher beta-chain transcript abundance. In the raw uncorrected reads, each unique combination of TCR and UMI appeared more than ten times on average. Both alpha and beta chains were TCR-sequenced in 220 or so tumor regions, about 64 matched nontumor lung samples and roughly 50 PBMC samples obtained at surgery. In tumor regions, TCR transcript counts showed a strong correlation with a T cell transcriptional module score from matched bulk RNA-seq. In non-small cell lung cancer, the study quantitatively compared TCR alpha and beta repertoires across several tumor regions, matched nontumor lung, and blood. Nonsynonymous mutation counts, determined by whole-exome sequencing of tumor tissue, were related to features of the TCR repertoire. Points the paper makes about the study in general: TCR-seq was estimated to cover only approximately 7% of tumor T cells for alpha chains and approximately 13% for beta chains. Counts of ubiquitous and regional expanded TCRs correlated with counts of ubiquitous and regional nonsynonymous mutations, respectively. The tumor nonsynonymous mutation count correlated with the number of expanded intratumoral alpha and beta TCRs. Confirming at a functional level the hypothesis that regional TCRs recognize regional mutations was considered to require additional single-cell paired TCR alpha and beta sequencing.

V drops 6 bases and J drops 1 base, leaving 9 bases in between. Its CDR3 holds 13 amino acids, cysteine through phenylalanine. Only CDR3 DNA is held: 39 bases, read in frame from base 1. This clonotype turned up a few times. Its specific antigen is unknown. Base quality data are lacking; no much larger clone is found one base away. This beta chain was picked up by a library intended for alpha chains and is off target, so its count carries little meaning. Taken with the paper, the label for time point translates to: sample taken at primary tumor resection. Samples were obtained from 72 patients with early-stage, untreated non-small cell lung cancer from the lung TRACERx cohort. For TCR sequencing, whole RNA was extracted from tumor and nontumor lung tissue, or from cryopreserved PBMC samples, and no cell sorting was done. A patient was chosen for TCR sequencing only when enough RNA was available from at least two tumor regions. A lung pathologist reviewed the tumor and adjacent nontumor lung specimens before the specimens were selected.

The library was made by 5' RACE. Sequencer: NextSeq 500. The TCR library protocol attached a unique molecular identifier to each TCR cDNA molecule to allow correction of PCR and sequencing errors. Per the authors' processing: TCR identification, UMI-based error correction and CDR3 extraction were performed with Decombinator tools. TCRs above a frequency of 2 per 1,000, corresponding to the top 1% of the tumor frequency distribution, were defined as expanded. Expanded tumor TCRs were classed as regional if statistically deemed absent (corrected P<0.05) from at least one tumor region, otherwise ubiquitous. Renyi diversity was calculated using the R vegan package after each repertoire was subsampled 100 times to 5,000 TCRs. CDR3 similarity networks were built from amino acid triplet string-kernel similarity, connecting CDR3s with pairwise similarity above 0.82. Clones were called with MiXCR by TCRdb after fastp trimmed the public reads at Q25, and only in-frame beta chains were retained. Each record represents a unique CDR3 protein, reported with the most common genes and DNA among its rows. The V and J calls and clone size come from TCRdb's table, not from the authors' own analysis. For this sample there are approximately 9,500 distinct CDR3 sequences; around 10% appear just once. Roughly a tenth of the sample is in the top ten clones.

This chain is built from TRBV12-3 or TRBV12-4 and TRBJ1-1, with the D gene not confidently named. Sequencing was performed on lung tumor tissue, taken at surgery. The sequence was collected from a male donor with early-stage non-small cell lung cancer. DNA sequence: TGTGCCAGCAGACGAAGGGAGAACACTGAAGCTTTCTTT. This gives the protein CASRRRENTEAFF.